This TCR beta chain was obtained from a study of blood T cell repertoires in COVID-19. Clones were sequenced by immunoSEQ multiplex PCR, and TCRdb holds only the in-frame ones, with some missing. Altogether 300,000 to 350,000 clones are present, around 90% being singletons, with the ten largest covering more than 8.5%. The CDR3 is 14 amino acids. The J segment lost 5 bases and the V segment lost 5 bases, leaving 5 bases of the junction unmatched. Germline V gene sequence: CDR1 SGHVS, CDR2 FQNEAQ. This chain uses TRBV7-8 with TRBJ1-5; 8 nucleotides align to TRBD1. Sequenced: PBMCs or T cells enriched from blood (not recorded which). The sequence was obtained from a woman aged 18 to 35 who had recovered from COVID-19. The CDR3 coding sequence is TGTGCCAGCAGCCCGGACAGGGCTTATCAGCCCCAGCATTTT. It is translated as CASSPDRAYQPQHF.